A selection of T cell receptor beta chains follows, all from one sample in a study of a mutant IDH1 vaccine in newly diagnosed glioma. Sequencing used immunoSEQ multiplex PCR; TCRdb keeps in-frame clones, though not all of them. The sample lists 82,000 or so clones, approximately 85% occurring once. No cognate antigen is known for these TCRs. This specimen consisted of PBMCs, obtained from a glioma patient whose treatment included an IDH1 peptide vaccine. These receptors came from a man aged 30 to 45 with glioma. Some clones in this sample may be carry-over from other donors' samples. The conserved cysteine and the conserved F or W are not part of the CDR3 here. Fields, in order: J gene, V gene, CDR3 protein.

J: TRBJ1-4
V: TRBV13
CDR3: ASSLRATNEKLF

J: TRBJ2-5
V: TRBV5-1
CDR3: ASSPGATSGGILATYQETQY

J: TRBJ1-1
V: TRBV6-1
CDR3: ASSERMNTEAF

J: TRBJ1-6
V: TRBV10-2
CDR3: ASRDRGNSPLH

J: TRBJ1-1
V: TRBV19
CDR3: ASSIRGLAEAF

J: TRBJ1-5
V: TRBV2
CDR3: ASGGRPQH

J: TRBJ2-7
V: TRBV10-3
CDR3: AISDQQGTNAYEQY

J: TRBJ2-5
V: TRBV7-9
CDR3: ASSLGWTGSQETQY

J: TRBJ2-1
V: TRBV11-2
CDR3: ASSPGLADYNEQF

J: TRBJ1-1
V: TRBV27
CDR3: ASSPPRRTEAF

J: TRBJ2-7
V: TRBV2
CDR3: ASSANSGEQY